This entry concerns a single T cell receptor (beta chain). This clone was seen only a few times. Its cognate antigen has yet to be identified. No qualities accompany the bases; no much larger clone lies one base away. The source of the sample is a study of technical replicates of blood from four donors (dated by TCRdb to the late 2010s). The receptor library was made with the immunoSEQ multiplex PCR assay. The clones in this table, taken by TCRdb from immuneACCESS, are in-frame only. Not every clone is retained; where verified, under half of the shortfall comes from an unresolved V gene, and the cause of the rest is unknown. The sample yields roughly 65,000 clones; about 90% were counted once. In total, the top ten clones hold approximately 4.6% of the sample. Reading the germline V gene (reference sequence) gives CDR1 LNHDA and CDR2 SQIVND. V loses 4 bases, J loses 0 bases, and the germline ends lie 7 bases apart. The CDR3 runs 14 amino acids, cysteine and phenylalanine included. The read is trimmed to its CDR3 DNA, 42 bases read in frame from base 1.

Rearrangement joined TRBV19 to TRBJ1-3, with the D gene not confidently named. The clonotype was recovered from a human donor in good health. Some clones in this sample may be carry-over from other donors' samples. Sequenced: PBMCs. The nucleotide sequence reads TGTGCCAGTAGTACGGGGAGCTCTGGAAACACCATATATTTT. Its translation reads: CASSTGSSGNTIYF.